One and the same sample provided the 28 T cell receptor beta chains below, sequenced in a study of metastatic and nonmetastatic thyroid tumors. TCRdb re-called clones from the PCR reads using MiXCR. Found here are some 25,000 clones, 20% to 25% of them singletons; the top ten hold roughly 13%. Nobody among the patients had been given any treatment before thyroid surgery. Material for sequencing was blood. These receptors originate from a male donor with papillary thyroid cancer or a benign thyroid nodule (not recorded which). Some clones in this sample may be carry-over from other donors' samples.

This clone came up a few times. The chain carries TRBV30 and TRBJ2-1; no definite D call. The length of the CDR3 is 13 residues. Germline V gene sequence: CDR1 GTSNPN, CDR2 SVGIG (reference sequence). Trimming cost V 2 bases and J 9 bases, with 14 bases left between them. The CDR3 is CAWSSTPDSEQFF. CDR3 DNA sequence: TGTGCCTGGAGTTCTACCCCAGATAGTGAGCAGTTCTTC.

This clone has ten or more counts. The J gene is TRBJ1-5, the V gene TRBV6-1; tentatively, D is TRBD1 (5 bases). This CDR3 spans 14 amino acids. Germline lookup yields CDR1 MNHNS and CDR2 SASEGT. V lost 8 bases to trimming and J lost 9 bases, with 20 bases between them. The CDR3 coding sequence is TGTGCCAGCGGTGGGACGGGGGGTGGGGGGCCCCAGCATTTT. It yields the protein CASGGTGGGGPQHF.

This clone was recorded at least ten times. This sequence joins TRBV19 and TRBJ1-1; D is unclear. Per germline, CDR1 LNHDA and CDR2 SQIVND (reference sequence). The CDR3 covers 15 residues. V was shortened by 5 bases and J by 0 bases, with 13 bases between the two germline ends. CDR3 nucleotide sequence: TGTGCCAGTAGTTTTTACTCAACGGTGAACACTGAAGCTTTCTTT. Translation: CASSFYSTVNTEAFF.

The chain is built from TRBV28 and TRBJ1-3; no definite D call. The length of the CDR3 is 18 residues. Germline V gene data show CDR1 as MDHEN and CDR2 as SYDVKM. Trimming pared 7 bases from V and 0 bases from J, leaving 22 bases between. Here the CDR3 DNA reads TGTGCCAGCAAAGGTTTTTGGACGCGGGCCAGCTCTGGAAACACCATATATTTT. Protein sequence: CASKGFWTRASSGNTIYF.

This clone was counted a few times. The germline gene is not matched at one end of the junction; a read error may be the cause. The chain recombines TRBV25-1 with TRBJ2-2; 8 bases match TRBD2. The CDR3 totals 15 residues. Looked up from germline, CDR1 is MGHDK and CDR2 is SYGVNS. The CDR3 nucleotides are TGTGCCAGCAGTGCGGCACTAGCGGTCACCTGGGAGCTGTTTTTT. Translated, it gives CASSAALAVTWELFF. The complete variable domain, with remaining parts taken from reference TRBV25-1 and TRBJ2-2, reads EADIYQTPRYLVIGTGKKITLECSQTMGHDKMYWYQQDPGMELHLIHYSYGVNSTEKGDLSSESTVSRIRTEHFPLTLESARPSHTSQYLCASSAALAVTWELFFGEGSRLTVL.

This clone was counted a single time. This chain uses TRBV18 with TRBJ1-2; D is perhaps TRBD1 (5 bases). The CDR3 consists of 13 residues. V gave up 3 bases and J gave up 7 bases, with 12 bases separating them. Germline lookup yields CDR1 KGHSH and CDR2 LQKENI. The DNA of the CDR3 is TGTGCCAGCTCACCGATCACCAGGGTTGGCTACACCTTC. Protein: CASSPITRVGYTF.

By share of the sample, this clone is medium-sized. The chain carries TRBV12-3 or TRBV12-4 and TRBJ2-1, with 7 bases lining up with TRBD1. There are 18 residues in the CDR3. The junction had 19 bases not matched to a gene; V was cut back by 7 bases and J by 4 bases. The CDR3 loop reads CASTLFALGTVNYNEQFF. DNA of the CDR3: TGTGCCAGCACCTTGTTCGCGCTTGGGACAGTAAATTACAATGAGCAGTTCTTC.

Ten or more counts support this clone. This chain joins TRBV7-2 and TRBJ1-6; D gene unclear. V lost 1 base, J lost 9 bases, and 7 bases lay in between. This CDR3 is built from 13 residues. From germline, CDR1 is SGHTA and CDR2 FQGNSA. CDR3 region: CASSLDTGSPLHF. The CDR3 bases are TGTGCCAGCAGCTTAGATACTGGTTCACCCCTCCACTTT. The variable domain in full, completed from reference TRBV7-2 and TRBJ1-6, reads GAGVSQSPSNKVTEKGKDVELRCDPISGHTALYWYRQSLGQGLEFLIYFQGNSAPDKSGLPSDRFSAERTGGSVSTLTIQRTQQEDSAVYLCASSLDTGSPLHFGNGTRLTVT.

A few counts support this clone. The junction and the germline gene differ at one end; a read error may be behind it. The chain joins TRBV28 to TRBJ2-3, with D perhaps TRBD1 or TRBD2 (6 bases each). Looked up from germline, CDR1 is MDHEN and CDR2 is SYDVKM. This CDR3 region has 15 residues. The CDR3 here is CASSRGRASTDTQYF. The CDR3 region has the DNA TGTGCCAGCAGTCGGGGGCGGGCCAGCACAGATACTCAGTATTTT.

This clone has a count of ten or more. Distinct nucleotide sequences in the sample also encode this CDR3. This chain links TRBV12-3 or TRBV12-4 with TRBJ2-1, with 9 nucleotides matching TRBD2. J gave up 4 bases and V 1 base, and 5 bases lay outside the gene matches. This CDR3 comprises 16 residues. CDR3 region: CASSLGLAVLYNEQFF. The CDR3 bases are TGTGCCAGCAGTTTAGGACTAGCGGTACTGTACAATGAGCAGTTCTTC.

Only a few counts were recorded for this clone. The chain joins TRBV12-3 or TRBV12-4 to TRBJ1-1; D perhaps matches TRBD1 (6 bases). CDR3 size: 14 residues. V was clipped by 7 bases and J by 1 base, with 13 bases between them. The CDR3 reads CASIRQVPNTEAFF. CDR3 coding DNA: TGTGCCAGCATCCGACAGGTGCCGAACACTGAAGCTTTCTTT.

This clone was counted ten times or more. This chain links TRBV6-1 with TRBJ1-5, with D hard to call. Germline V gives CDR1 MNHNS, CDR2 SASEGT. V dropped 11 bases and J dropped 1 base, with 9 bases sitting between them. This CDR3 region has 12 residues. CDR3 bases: TGTGCCGGCGGCGGGAGCAATCAGCCCCAGCATTTT. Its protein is CAGGGSNQPQHF.

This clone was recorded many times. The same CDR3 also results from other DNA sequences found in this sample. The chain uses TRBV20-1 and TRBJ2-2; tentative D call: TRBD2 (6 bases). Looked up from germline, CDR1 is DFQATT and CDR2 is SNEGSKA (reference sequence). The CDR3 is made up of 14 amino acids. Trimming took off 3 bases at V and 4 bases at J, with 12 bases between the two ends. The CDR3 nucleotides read TGCAGTGCTAGGGGGAGGCAAAGCACCGGGGAGCTGTTTTTT. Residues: CSARGRQSTGELFF.

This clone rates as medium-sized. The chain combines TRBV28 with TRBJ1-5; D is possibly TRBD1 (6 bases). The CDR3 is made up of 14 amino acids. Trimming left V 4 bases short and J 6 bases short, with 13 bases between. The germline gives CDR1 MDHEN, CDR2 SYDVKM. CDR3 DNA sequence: TGTGCCAGCAGTTCAATCTGGGGGGCTCAGCCCCAGCATTTT. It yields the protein CASSSIWGAQPQHF.

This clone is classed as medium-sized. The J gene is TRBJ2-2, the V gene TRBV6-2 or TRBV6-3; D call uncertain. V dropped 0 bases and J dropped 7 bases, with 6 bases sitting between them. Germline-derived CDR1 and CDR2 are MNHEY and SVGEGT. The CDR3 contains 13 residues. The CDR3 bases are TGTGCCAGCAGTTACTCCCCGAGCGGGGAGCTGTTTTTT. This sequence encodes CASSYSPSGELFF.

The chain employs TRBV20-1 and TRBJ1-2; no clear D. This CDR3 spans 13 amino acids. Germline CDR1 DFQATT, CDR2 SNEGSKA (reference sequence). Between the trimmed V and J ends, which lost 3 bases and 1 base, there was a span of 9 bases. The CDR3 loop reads CSARRAGNYGYTF. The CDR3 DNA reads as TGCAGTGCTAGGAGGGCGGGTAACTATGGCTACACCTTC.

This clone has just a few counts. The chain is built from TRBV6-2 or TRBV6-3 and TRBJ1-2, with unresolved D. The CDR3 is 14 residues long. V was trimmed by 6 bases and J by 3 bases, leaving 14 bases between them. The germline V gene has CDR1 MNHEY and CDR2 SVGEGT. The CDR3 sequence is CASRPTDGYYGYTF. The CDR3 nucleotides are TGTGCCAGCAGACCGACTGATGGTTACTATGGCTACACCTTC.

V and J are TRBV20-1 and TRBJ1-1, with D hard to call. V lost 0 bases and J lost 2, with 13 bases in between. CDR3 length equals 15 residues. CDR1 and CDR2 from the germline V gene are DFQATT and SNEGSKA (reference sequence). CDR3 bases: TGCAGTGCTAGAGACCCGGACGGCGGAAACACTGAAGCTTTCTTT. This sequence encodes CSARDPDGGNTEAFF.

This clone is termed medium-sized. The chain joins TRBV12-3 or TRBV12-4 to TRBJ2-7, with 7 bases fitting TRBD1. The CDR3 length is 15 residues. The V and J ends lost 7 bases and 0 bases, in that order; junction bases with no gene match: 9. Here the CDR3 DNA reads TGTGCCAGCACCACAGGACAGGCTTCCTCCTACGAGCAGTACTTC. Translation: CASTTGQASSYEQYF.

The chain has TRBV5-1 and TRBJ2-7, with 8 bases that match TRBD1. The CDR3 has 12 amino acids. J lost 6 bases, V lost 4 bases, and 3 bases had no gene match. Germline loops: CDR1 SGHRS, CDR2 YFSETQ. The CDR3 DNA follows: TGCGCCAGCAGCGTCGACAGGGGCGAGCAGTACTTC. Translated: CASSVDRGEQYF.

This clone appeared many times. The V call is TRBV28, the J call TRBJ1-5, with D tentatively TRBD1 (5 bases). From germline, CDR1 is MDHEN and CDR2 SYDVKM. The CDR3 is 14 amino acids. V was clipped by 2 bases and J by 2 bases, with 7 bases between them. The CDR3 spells CASSLGGGNQPQHF. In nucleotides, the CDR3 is TGTGCCAGCAGTTTAGGGGGAGGCAATCAGCCCCAGCATTTT.

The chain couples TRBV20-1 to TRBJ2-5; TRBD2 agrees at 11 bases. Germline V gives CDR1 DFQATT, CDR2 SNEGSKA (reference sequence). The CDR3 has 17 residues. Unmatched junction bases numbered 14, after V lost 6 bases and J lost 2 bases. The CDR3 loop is CSADTITSGGDQETQYF. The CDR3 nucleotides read TGCAGTGCCGACACCATTACTAGCGGGGGCGATCAAGAGACCCAGTACTTC.

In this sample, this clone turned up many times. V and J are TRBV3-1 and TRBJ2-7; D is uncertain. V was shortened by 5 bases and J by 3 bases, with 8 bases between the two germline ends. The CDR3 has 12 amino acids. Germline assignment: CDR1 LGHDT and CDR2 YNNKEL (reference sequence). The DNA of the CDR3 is TGTGCCAGCAGCAACTGGGGCTACGAGCAGTACTTC. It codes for CASSNWGYEQYF.

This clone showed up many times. The CDR3 sequence is CASSLDAGETQYF. The CDR3 DNA is TGTGCCAGCAGCTTAGATGCGGGAGAGACCCAGTACTTC. The chain has TRBV11-2 and TRBJ2-5; TRBD2 is a possible D gene (5 bases). CDR1 is SGHAT and CDR2 is FQNNGV in the germline V gene. V lost 0 bases, J lost 4 bases, and 6 bases lay in between. This CDR3 has 13 amino acids.

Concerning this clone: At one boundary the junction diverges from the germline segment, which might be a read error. CDR3 DNA sequence: TGTGTCAGCTCACCAGGTGGCCATGGCTACACCTTC. Protein product: CVSSPGGHGYTF. This chain joins TRBV18 and TRBJ1-2; D unclear. Looked up from germline, CDR1 is KGHSH and CDR2 is LQKENI. The CDR3 has 12 residues.

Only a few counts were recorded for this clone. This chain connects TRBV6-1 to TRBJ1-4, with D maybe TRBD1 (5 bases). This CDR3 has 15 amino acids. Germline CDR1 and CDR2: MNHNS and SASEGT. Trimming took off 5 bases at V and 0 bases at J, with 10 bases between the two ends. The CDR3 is CASSRGVATNEKLFF. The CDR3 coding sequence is TGTGCCAGCAGTCGGGGGGTTGCAACTAATGAAAAACTGTTTTTT.

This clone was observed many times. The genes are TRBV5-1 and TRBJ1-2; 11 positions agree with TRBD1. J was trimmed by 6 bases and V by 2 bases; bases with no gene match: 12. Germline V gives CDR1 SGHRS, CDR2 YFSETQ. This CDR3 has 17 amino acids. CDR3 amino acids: CASSFGQGASEAHGYTF. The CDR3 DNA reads TGCGCCAGCAGCTTCGGACAGGGGGCCTCAGAGGCCCATGGCTACACCTTC.

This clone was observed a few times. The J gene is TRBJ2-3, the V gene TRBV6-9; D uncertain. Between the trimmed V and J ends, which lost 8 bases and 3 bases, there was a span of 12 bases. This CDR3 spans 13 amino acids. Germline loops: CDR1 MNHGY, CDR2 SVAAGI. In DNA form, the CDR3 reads TGTGCCAGCGGTACTATCGAAACAGATACGCAGTATTTT. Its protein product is CASGTIETDTQYF.